The 8 T cell receptor beta chains listed next were all sequenced from one sample in a study of tumor-infiltrating lymphocytes in primary liver carcinoma. Germline DNA was also extracted, and blood RNA was taken from unsorted whole blood. The input was approximately 0.45 ug total RNA; TCR beta cDNA was made from it with a constant-region primer. Slightly modified ARM-PCR, run as three nested multiplex PCR rounds, produced the TCR beta libraries. TRBV1-TRBV30 forward primers paired with a C-beta reverse primer were used in the first two PCR rounds, which ran roughly 10 cycles each. MiXCR was run by TCRdb on the multiplex PCR reads, yielding one entry per CDR3 protein. The sample comprises 300,000 to 400,000 distinct CDR3 sequences, 50% to 70% of which are singletons, and about 8.4% rests with the top ten. The sample taken for sequencing was peripheral blood. These receptors were obtained from a man in his forties with primary liver carcinoma and hepatitis B virus infection.

This chain joins TRBV5-4 and TRBJ2-7; 8 bases are shared with TRBD2. This CDR3 is 15 amino acids long. With 1 base clipped from V and 7 bases from J, the junction kept 10 bases outside the gene matches. Germline V lookup: CDR1 SGHNT, CDR2 YYREEE (reference sequence). The CDR3 DNA sequence: TGTGCCAGCAGCTTGCCGGGACTAGGGTATCATGAGCAGTACTTC. Translation: CASSLPGLGYHEQYF. Full variable domain (remainder filled in from reference TRBV5-4 and TRBJ2-7): ETGVTQSPTHLIKTRGQQVTLRCSSQSGHNTVSWYQQALGQGPQFIFQYYREEENGRGNFPPRFSGLQFPNYSSELNVNALELDDSALYLCASSLPGLGYHEQYFGPGTRLTVT.

Notes on this clonotype: At one end, the junction sequence differs from germline, possibly due to a read error. The V gene is TRBV14, the J gene TRBJ2-5; 7 bases match TRBD1. The CDR3 has 15 amino acids. CDR1 is SGHDN and CDR2 is FVKESK in the germline V gene. The DNA of the CDR3 is TGTGCCAGCTGCCAATTCTTCGGGACAGAGGAGACCCAGTACTTC. Translating it yields CASCQFFGTEETQYF.

Comments on this clonotype: It may be a read error: a sequence one base away is much more abundant. CDR3 nucleotides: TGTGCCAACAGCCAAGATTTGTTCCACTCCTACAATGAGCAGTTCTTC. This encodes CANSQDLFHSYNEQFF. V and J are TRBV4-2 and TRBJ2-1; D is undetermined. Germline CDR1 reads LGHNA; CDR2 reads YNFKEQ. The CDR3 loop spans 16 amino acids.

The CDR3 DNA reads TGTGCCACCCGGACAGGTTTCGACGAGCAGTACTTC. This encodes CATRTGFDEQYF. The chain uses TRBV10-3 and TRBJ2-7, with TRBD1 identical over 7 bases. V gave up 10 bases and J gave up 5 bases; unmatched junction bases: 8. CDR1 ENHRY and CDR2 SYGVKD come from the germline V gene. This CDR3 spans 12 amino acids.

The chain has TRBV28 and TRBJ2-7; 10 positions agree with TRBD1. Losses at the gene ends were 2 bases for V and 8 bases for J; bases not matched to a gene: 9. The CDR3 sequence is 15 residues long. Per the germline V gene, CDR1 is MDHEN and CDR2 is SYDVKM. The CDR3 bases are TGTGCCAGCAGTTTACCCGGGACAGGGGTGGACAAGCAGTACTTC. Translation gives CASSLPGTGVDKQYF.

The J gene is TRBJ2-4, the V gene TRBV5-4; D might be TRBD1 (6 bases). The CDR3 runs 16 residues. Trimming removed 1 base at V and 7 bases at J, with 18 bases between. Germline lookup yields CDR1 SGHNT and CDR2 YYREEE (reference sequence). CDR3 loop: CASSLPASKTGNIQYF. Written as DNA, the CDR3 is TGTGCCAGCAGCTTGCCAGCCAGTAAAACAGGGAACATTCAGTACTTC.

Worth noting for this clonotype: This clone may be a read error of a much larger clone one base away. The J gene is TRBJ2-6, the V gene TRBV6-5, with D perhaps TRBD1 (5 bases). Germline V gene lookup returns CDR1 MNHEY and CDR2 SVGAGI. This CDR3 contains 12 residues. The CDR3 reads CASTSGANFLTF. DNA of the CDR3: TGTGCCAGCACTTCTGGGGCCAACTTCCTGACTTTC.

For this clonotype: A read error may produce the germline difference seen at one junction end. The chain has TRBV7-8 and TRBJ2-1, with 7 bases that match TRBD2. The CDR3 has 15 residues. Germline V gene data show CDR1 as SGHVS and CDR2 as FQNEAQ. This CDR3 is CASSFRDYPYSEQFF. The CDR3 nucleotides read TGTGCCAGCAGCTTCCGGGACTACCCCTACAGTGAGCAGTTCTTC. The full variable domain, its missing parts supplied by reference TRBV7-8 and TRBJ2-1, is GAGVSQSPRYKVAKRGQDVALRCDPISGHVSLFWYQQALGQGPEFLTYFQNEAQLDKSGLPSDRFFAERPEGSVSTLKIQRTQQEDSAVYLCASSFRDYPYSEQFFGPGTRLTVL.